Below, 31 T cell receptor beta chains from the same sample are listed, as sequenced in a study of blood T cell repertoires in COVID-19. The protocol was immunoSEQ multiplex PCR, while the TCRdb copy is restricted to in-frame clones and leaves out a portion. This sample yields over 250,000 clones, of which about 87% are seen a single time; about 9.8% belongs to the top ten. The sample comprised PBMCs or T cells enriched from blood (not recorded which). These receptors all stem from a woman between 18 and 29 years old who had recovered from COVID-19.

This sequence joins TRBV20-1 and TRBJ1-4; 9 nucleotides line up with TRBD1. With V trimmed by 3 bases and J by 8 bases, 7 bases remained unmatched. The CDR3 runs 14 residues. Germline V gene sequence: CDR1 DFQATT, CDR2 SNEGSKA (reference sequence). This CDR3 is CSASTGGGGEKLFF. The CDR3 region has the DNA TGCAGTGCTAGTACAGGGGGCGGGGGCGAAAAACTGTTTTTT.

This chain links TRBV4-3 with TRBJ1-2; 7 bases are a match to TRBD1. The CDR3 is made up of 15 amino acids. Germline CDR1 reads LGHNA; CDR2 reads YSLEER. The J segment lost 5 bases and the V segment lost 3 bases, leaving 9 bases of the junction unmatched. The CDR3 DNA reads TGCGCCAGCAGCCAGACCCGACAGGGATCGTATGGCTACACCTTC. This sequence encodes CASSQTRQGSYGYTF.

The chain couples TRBV2 to TRBJ2-7; 7 nucleotides line up with TRBD1. This CDR3 comprises 15 residues. The germline CDR1 and CDR2 sequences are SNHLY and FYNNEI. V gave up 4 bases and J gave up 0 bases; unmatched junction bases: 6. The CDR3 spells CASSGDRRSSYEQYF. The DNA for the CDR3 is TGTGCCAGCAGTGGGGACAGACGCAGCTCCTACGAGCAGTACTTC.

The chain joins TRBV30 to TRBJ2-2; 8 bases match TRBD2. CDR3 length: 15 residues. The germline V gene encodes CDR1 GTSNPN and CDR2 SVGIG (reference sequence). The V and J ends lost 4 bases and 3 bases, in that order; junction bases with no gene match: 7. DNA of the CDR3: TGTGCCTGGAATCTCAGGCGGGGGGACACCGGGGAGCTGTTTTTT. Amino acids: CAWNLRRGDTGELFF.

The genes are TRBV7-3 and TRBJ2-2; 10 bases match TRBD1. Trimming removed 5 bases from V and 4 bases from J; junction bases left unmatched: 7. The CDR3 runs 16 residues. CDR1 SGHTA and CDR2 FQGTGA come from the germline V gene. The CDR3 DNA reads TGTGCCAGCAGCCCAAAGACAGGGGGCAGCACCGGGGAGCTGTTTTTT. This sequence encodes CASSPKTGGSTGELFF. Full variable domain (missing parts from reference TRBV7-3 and TRBJ2-2): GAGVSQTPSNKVTEKGKYVELRCDPISGHTALYWYRQSLGQGPEFLIYFQGTGAADDSGLPNDRFFAVRPEGSVSTLKIQRTERGDSAVYLCASSPKTGGSTGELFFGEGSRLTVL.

The rearrangement uses TRBV28 and TRBJ2-3, with D possibly matching TRBD2 (7 bases). Germline V lookup: CDR1 MDHEN, CDR2 SYDVKM. This CDR3 is built from 15 residues. V lost 1 base and J 4 bases, leaving 12 bases between the germline ends. The CDR3 coding sequence is TGTGCCAGCAGTTTATTGGGGGGGGCGTCAGATACGCAGTATTTT. Translation gives CASSLLGGASDTQYF.

The chain carries TRBV6-5 and TRBJ2-7; 8 positions match TRBD2. Trimming took 5 bases from V and 5 from J; bases not matched to a gene: 8. This CDR3 is built from 14 residues. Germline values: CDR1 MNHEY, CDR2 SVGAGI. CDR3 protein: CASSIEAGGNEQYF. The DNA for the CDR3 is TGTGCCAGCAGTATTGAGGCGGGGGGAAACGAGCAGTACTTC.

This clone came up many times. This chain joins TRBV5-6 and TRBJ2-7; D unclear. This CDR3 is 14 amino acids long. Trimming left V 0 bases short and J 9 bases short, with 16 bases between. In germline, CDR1 is SGHDT, CDR2 YYEEEE. This CDR3 is CASSLAAVMRGQYF. The CDR3 DNA follows: TGTGCCAGCAGCTTGGCGGCGGTAATGCGAGGGCAGTACTTC.

This CDR3 reads CASRVQGTTEAFF. The CDR3 nucleotides read TGTGCCAGCAGAGTCCAGGGGACCACTGAAGCTTTCTTT. The V call is TRBV27, the J call TRBJ1-1; perhaps TRBD1 as D (6 bases). Germline CDR1 reads MNHEY; CDR2 reads SMNVEV (reference sequence). The V and J ends lost 6 bases and 4 bases respectively, with 12 bases between them. The CDR3 covers 13 residues.

The chain uses TRBV4-1 and TRBJ1-2; 11 bases agree with TRBD1. The CDR3 consists of 18 residues. CDR1 MGHRA and CDR2 YSYEKL come from the germline V gene. The V segment lost 5 bases and the J segment 0 bases; nucleotides outside the gene matches: 11. CDR3 in amino acids: CASSIRPGQGVSNYGYTF. The CDR3 DNA is TGCGCCAGCAGCATCCGTCCGGGACAGGGGGTTTCTAACTATGGCTACACCTTC.

V gene TRBV9 combines with J gene TRBJ1-2; 9 bases agree with TRBD1. Per the germline V gene, CDR1 is SGDLS and CDR2 is YYNGEE. This CDR3 region has 12 residues. The ends lost 7 bases at V and 4 bases at J; junction bases unmatched: 2. DNA of the CDR3: TGTGCCAGCCGGGACAGGGCCTATGGCTACACCTTC. Its protein product is CASRDRAYGYTF.

The gene calls are TRBV5-4 and TRBJ1-2; possible D gene TRBD1, 6 bases. V lost 4 bases and J lost 0, with 16 bases in between. The CDR3 spans 16 residues. The V gene's germline CDR1 is SGHNT and CDR2 YYREEE (reference sequence). The DNA for the CDR3 is TGTGCCAGCAGCCTGTTCGCGTCAGGGGCTAACTATGGCTACACCTTC. It codes for CASSLFASGANYGYTF. The full variable domain, with the rest looked up from reference TRBV5-4 and TRBJ1-2, is ETGVTQSPTHLIKTRGQQVTLRCSSQSGHNTVSWYQQALGQGPQFIFQYYREEENGRGNFPPRFSGLQFPNYSSELNVNALELDDSALYLCASSLFASGANYGYTFGSGTRLTVV.

Concerning this clone: Other DNA sequences in the sample encode the same CDR3. CDR3 nucleotides: TGTGCCAGCAGCTTAGTAGGCACAGATACGCAGTATTTT. The encoded protein is CASSLVGTDTQYF. The chain is built from TRBV7-2 and TRBJ2-3; no reliable D call. V shed 1 base and J shed 1 base, with 3 bases lying between them. From germline, CDR1 is SGHTA and CDR2 FQGNSA. The CDR3 sequence is 13 residues long.

The J gene is TRBJ2-5, the V gene TRBV5-4; 13 bases line up with TRBD2. The CDR3 has 18 residues. The germline V gene has CDR1 SGHNT and CDR2 YYREEE (reference sequence). The V segment lost 4 bases and the J segment 1 base; nucleotides outside the gene matches: 10. The CDR3 coding sequence is TGTGCCAGCAGCCTCAAAACGACTAGCGGGGGGCCCCAAGAGACCCAGTACTTC. Translated, it gives CASSLKTTSGGPQETQYF.

As to this clone: Germline and junction disagree at one end, which may indicate a read error. The chain links TRBV7-9 to TRBJ2-1, with D perhaps TRBD2 (6 bases). Germline CDR1 SEHNR, CDR2 FQNEAQ (reference sequence). The CDR3 runs to 12 residues. CDR3 residues: CASSFDGGTSVF. In DNA, the CDR3 is TGTGCCAGCAGCTTTGACGGCGGGACCTCAGTCTTC.

The V gene is TRBV11-3, the J gene TRBJ1-1; D might be TRBD1 (6 bases). CDR3 length: 13 residues. Trimming pared 4 bases from V and 3 bases from J, leaving 9 bases between. Germline V gene lookup returns CDR1 SGHNT and CDR2 YENEEA. CDR3 nucleotide sequence: TGTGCCAGCAGCTCGAACAGGGACACTGAAGCTTTCTTT. Amino acids: CASSSNRDTEAFF. The full variable domain, with the rest looked up from reference TRBV11-3 and TRBJ1-1, is EAGVVQSPRYKIIEKKQPVAFWCNPISGHNTLYWYLQNLGQGPELLIRYENEEAVDDSQLPKDRFSAERLKGVDSTLKIQPAELGDSAVYLCASSSNRDTEAFFGQGTRLTVV.

The chain combines TRBV27 with TRBJ1-6; no reliable D call. The V gene's germline CDR1 is MNHEY and CDR2 SMNVEV (reference sequence). The CDR3 is 16 amino acids. Deletions cut 10 bases from V and 0 bases from J, with 16 bases between. CDR3 DNA: TGTGCCACCAAACGGGGTACCAGCTCCTATAATTCACCCCTCCACTTT. Translation gives CATKRGTSSYNSPLHF.

The chain is built from TRBV28 and TRBJ1-6; 10 bases align to TRBD1. CDR3 length: 15 residues. The ends lost 6 bases at V and 10 bases at J; junction bases unmatched: 9. Germline CDR1 reads MDHEN; CDR2 reads SYDVKM. CDR3 sequence reads: CASSSGTGDLSPLHF. The CDR3 DNA reads as TGTGCCAGCAGCTCAGGGACAGGGGATTTGTCACCCCTCCACTTT.

The genes are TRBV7-3 and TRBJ2-1; D not resolved. The CDR3 contains 13 residues. Between the trimmed V and J ends, which lost 2 bases and 4 bases, there was a span of 6 bases. Germline loops: CDR1 SGHTA, CDR2 FQGTGA. CDR3: CASSLASYNEQFF. In DNA form, the CDR3 reads TGTGCCAGCAGCTTAGCGTCGTACAATGAGCAGTTCTTC.

V is TRBV7-2 and J is TRBJ1-2; 8 bases map to TRBD1. Germline CDR1 SGHTA, CDR2 FQGNSA. V lost 4 bases and J lost 4; bases outside the gene matches: 5. The CDR3 spans 14 residues. CDR3 DNA: TGTGCCAGCAGCTACCAGGGGGCTCGCTATGGCTACACCTTC. This codes for CASSYQGARYGYTF.

As DNA, the CDR3 is TGTGCCAGCTCACCATTTGCTGCGATGACTGAAGCTTTCTTT. Its protein product is CASSPFAAMTEAFF. The chain is built from TRBV18 and TRBJ1-1; D remains ambiguous. Germline V gene data show CDR1 as KGHSH and CDR2 as LQKENI. The CDR3 extends over 14 amino acids. V was clipped by 2 bases and J by 5 bases, with 12 bases between them. Full variable domain (rest looked up from reference TRBV18 and TRBJ1-1): NAGVMQNPRHLVRRRGQEARLRCSPMKGHSHVYWYRQLPEEGLKFMVYLQKENIIDESGMPKERFSAEFPKEGPSILRIQQVVRGDSAAYFCASSPFAAMTEAFFGQGTRLTVV.

This clone was counted a single time. The V and J genes are TRBV7-9 and TRBJ1-4; 8 nucleotides align to TRBD1. The V segment lost 5 bases and the J segment 11 bases; nucleotides outside the gene matches: 7. The V gene's germline CDR1 is SEHNR and CDR2 FQNEAQ (reference sequence). The CDR3 extends over 13 amino acids. CDR3 DNA sequence: TGTGCCAGCAGCGAGATAACAGGGGGGAAACTGTTTTTT. Protein product: CASSEITGGKLFF.

This clone turned up a few times. The DNA for the CDR3 is TGTGCCAGCAGCCCACGAGGAGGGCCCGGGGAGCTGTTTTTT. Encoded protein: CASSPRGGPGELFF. This sequence joins TRBV7-9 and TRBJ2-2; D perhaps matches TRBD2 (6 bases). This CDR3 has 14 residues. Germline V gene sequence: CDR1 SEHNR, CDR2 FQNEAQ (reference sequence). V was pared by 5 bases and J by 6 bases, with 13 bases between.

The rearrangement uses TRBV13 and TRBJ2-2, with 13 positions matching TRBD2. J was trimmed by 5 bases and V by 5 bases; bases with no gene match: 5. The CDR3 runs 16 residues. The germline V gene encodes CDR1 PRHDT and CDR2 FYEKMQ (reference sequence). The CDR3 spells CASSPGLAGDTGELFF. CDR3 DNA: TGTGCCAGCAGCCCAGGACTAGCGGGAGATACCGGGGAGCTGTTTTTT.

The chain couples TRBV10-3 to TRBJ1-2, with 8 nucleotides matching TRBD1. V trimming: 4 bases; J trimming: 8 bases; junction bases outside the gene matches: 3. This CDR3 region has 12 residues. Germline-derived CDR1 and CDR2 are ENHRY and SYGVKD. The CDR3 DNA sequence: TGTGCCATCAGTGCAGGGGGCGAGGGCTACACCTTC. Translated, it gives CAISAGGEGYTF.

The chain is built from TRBV28 and TRBJ1-6; perhaps TRBD1 as D (6 bases). Germline values: CDR1 MDHEN, CDR2 SYDVKM. V lost 6 bases and J lost 7, with 13 bases in between. The CDR3 is made up of 14 amino acids. CDR3 protein: CASRVGHQNSPLHF. For the CDR3, the DNA is TGTGCCAGCAGGGTGGGACACCAAAATTCACCCCTCCACTTT.

The CDR3 region has the DNA TGTGCCAGCAGTTCCCGGGACAGGGGGGCGGAGACCCAGTACTTC. Translation: CASSSRDRGAETQYF. This chain connects TRBV6-5 to TRBJ2-5; 11 bases match TRBD1. V lost 4 bases, J lost 5 bases, and 6 bases stayed unmatched. CDR3 length: 15 amino acids. Germline CDR1 MNHEY, CDR2 SVGAGI.

The chain is built from TRBV29-1 and TRBJ2-2; the match to TRBD2 covers 9 bases. CDR1 is SQVTM and CDR2 is ANQGSEA in the germline V gene. The V and J ends lost 7 bases and 5 bases, in that order; junction bases with no gene match: 14. This CDR3 has 16 amino acids. CDR3 region: CSALPAGGPGTGELFF. The CDR3 DNA reads TGCAGCGCCCTCCCGGCGGGGGGGCCGGGTACCGGGGAGCTGTTTTTT.

The V and J genes are TRBV28 and TRBJ2-7; a possible D gene is TRBD1 (6 bases). Germline lookup yields CDR1 MDHEN and CDR2 SYDVKM. The CDR3 has 14 residues. Between the trimmed V and J ends, which lost 6 bases and 3 bases, there was a span of 15 bases. CDR3 sequence reads: CASRQDRPNYEQYF. In nucleotides, the CDR3 is TGTGCCAGCAGACAGGACAGACCTAACTACGAGCAGTACTTC.

The chain uses TRBV10-2 and TRBJ1-1; a weak D match, TRBD1 (6 bases). CDR1 and CDR2 (germline): WSHSY, SAAADI. Trimming removed 6 bases at V and 4 bases at J, with 9 bases between. The length of the CDR3 is 12 residues. The CDR3 spells CASSHRATEAFF. CDR3 nucleotide sequence: TGCGCCAGCAGCCACAGGGCCACTGAAGCTTTCTTT.

Only one count was recorded for this clone. The DNA of the CDR3 is TGTGCCAGCAGCCCCAGGGAGGCCACTGAAGCTTTCTTT. Its protein product is CASSPREATEAFF. The chain has TRBV5-4 and TRBJ1-1; possibly TRBD1 for D (5 bases). Germline CDR1 SGHNT, CDR2 YYREEE (reference sequence). Trimming shortened V by 4 bases and J by 4 bases, and 11 bases separated the two germline ends. The CDR3 is 13 amino acids. The entire variable domain, with the rest obtained from reference TRBV5-4 and TRBJ1-1, is as follows: ETGVTQSPTHLIKTRGQQVTLRCSSQSGHNTVSWYQQALGQGPQFIFQYYREEENGRGNFPPRFSGLQFPNYSSELNVNALELDDSALYLCASSPREATEAFFGQGTRLTVV.